Detailed here is one T cell receptor (beta chain). It was RNA transcripts that yielded the amplified TCR beta CDR3 regions. When the TCR CDR3 underwent first-round RT-PCR, the HTBI primer set was used. Using its own MiXCR run on the multiplex PCR reads, TCRdb lists one record per CDR3 protein. The sample lists fewer than 450,000 distinct CDR3 sequences, 11% to 15% occurring once. This sample is part of a study of T cells in Graves' hyperthyroidism and ophthalmopathy. About the research overall: Peripheral blood was acquired at first diagnosis, ahead of any therapy whatsoever.

Clinical symptoms, serum thyroxine and TRAb, thyroid ultrasound and orbital computed tomography together formed the diagnostic basis. CDR3 size: 12 residues. Germline V gene data show CDR1 as LNHDA and CDR2 as SQIVND (reference sequence). V gave up 2 bases and J gave up 9 bases, with 8 bases separating them. Material for sequencing was blood. The clonotype originates from a man aged 50-60 years with Graves' ophthalmopathy. The gene calls are TRBV19 and TRBJ2-1; D perhaps matches TRBD1 (5 bases). The CDR3 DNA sequence: TGTGCCAGTAGTATACAGGGCCCTGAGCAGTTCTTC. As protein: CASSIQGPEQFF.